What follows is one T cell receptor (beta chain) and its context. As yet, its antigen is unknown. Partitioning of CD4+ cells yielded a CD45RA+ naive subset and a CD45RA-negative memory subset. The sample comes from a study of shared clonotypes between healthy human individuals. This table comes from immunoSEQ multiplex PCR, and its TCRdb copy is limited to in-frame clones, with some not included. The table records around 1.4 million clones, roughly 98.5% of them present only once. V shed 7 bases and J 2 bases; nucleotides not matched to a gene: 6. Germline V gene sequence: CDR1 SNHLY, CDR2 FYNNEI. The CDR3 covers 14 residues. Points from the study as a whole: An expected dependence of interdonor clonotype sharing on sequencing depth was noted. In a handful of donors, approximately 5% of naive CD4 clonotypes appeared in common.

This receptor was taken from a man younger than 40 in good health. Sequenced: naive CD4+ T cells sorted from blood. Regarding subset: CD45RA+ positively selected. The gene calls are TRBV2 and TRBJ2-7; 9 bases line up with TRBD2. The CDR3 DNA sequence: TGTGCCAGCACAACGACTAGCGGAACCTACGAGCAGTACTTC. It encodes CASTTTSGTYEQYF.